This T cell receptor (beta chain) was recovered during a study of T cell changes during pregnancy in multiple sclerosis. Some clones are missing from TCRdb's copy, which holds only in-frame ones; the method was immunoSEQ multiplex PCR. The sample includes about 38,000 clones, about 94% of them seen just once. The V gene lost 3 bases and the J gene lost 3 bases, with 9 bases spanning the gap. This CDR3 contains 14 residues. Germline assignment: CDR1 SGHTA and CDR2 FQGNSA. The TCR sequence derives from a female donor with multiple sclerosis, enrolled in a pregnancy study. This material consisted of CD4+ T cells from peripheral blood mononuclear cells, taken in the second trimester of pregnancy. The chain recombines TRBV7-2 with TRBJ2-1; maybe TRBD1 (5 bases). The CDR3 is CASSLQGNYNEQFF. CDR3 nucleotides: TGTGCCAGCAGCTTGCAGGGAAACTACAATGAGCAGTTCTTC.